The T cell receptor beta chain described here comes from a study of T cells in Graves' hyperthyroidism and ophthalmopathy. Template material for amplifying TCR beta CDR3 regions consisted of RNA transcripts. RT-PCR in the first round (using the HTBI primer set) targeted the TCR CDR3. TCRdb ran MiXCR on the multiplex PCR reads and lists one entry per CDR3 protein. The profile covers roughly 800,000 distinct CDR3 sequences, with over 35% appearing a single time and roughly 8.3% taken by the ten largest. Trimming took off 2 bases at V and 4 bases at J, with 12 bases between the two ends. Germline lookup yields CDR1 WSHSY and CDR2 SAAADI. This CDR3 region has 14 residues. Over 18 months, lack of ophthalmopathy progression marked Graves' hyperthyroidism as stable. In patients aged 18 to 65, hyperthyroidism was newly diagnosed, with duration under 2 months. Exclusion followed for patients with uncontrolled infection, other autoimmune disease, pregnancy or lactation.

This sequence originates from a man between 18 and 35 years old with Graves' hyperthyroidism. J is TRBJ2-7 and V is TRBV10-2; no definite D call. Material: blood. The CDR3 coding sequence is TGCGCCAGCAGTGAGAATTTGGAGTTATACGAGCAGTACTTC. It is translated as CASSENLELYEQYF.